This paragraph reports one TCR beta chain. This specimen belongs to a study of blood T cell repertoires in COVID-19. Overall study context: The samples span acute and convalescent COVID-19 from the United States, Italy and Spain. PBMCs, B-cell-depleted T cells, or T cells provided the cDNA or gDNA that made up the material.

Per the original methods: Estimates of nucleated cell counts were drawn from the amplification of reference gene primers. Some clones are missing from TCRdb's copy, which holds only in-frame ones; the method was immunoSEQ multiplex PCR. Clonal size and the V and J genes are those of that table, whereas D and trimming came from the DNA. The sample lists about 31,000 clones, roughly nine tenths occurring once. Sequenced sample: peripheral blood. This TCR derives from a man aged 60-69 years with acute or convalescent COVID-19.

CDR3 in amino acids: CASRGVGAYEQYF. CDR3 DNA sequence: TGTGCCAGCAGGGGAGTGGGAGCCTACGAGCAGTACTTC. This chain links TRBV11-2 with TRBJ2-7, with a possible D match to TRBD2 (5 bases). Germline loops: CDR1 SGHAT, CDR2 FQNNGV. V lost 6 bases, J lost 2 bases, and 11 bases lay in between. The CDR3 length is 13 residues.